This T cell receptor beta chain was identified during a study of post-analysis software for immune sequencing data. About the study: Included among the disease courses, which were recorded for the cohort, were relapsing-remitting, secondary progressive and progressive-relapsing multiple sclerosis.

Each TCR beta cDNA library carried unique molecular identifiers. Between roughly 1 and 10 million T cells gave rise to 500,000 to 600,000 cDNA molecules. TCRdb recomputed calls from the PCR reads with MiXCR, one row per CDR3 protein. The sample has a few hundred thousand distinct CDR3 sequences, approximately 31% seen once; the top ten hold around 6%. Germline V gene lookup returns CDR1 MNHNS and CDR2 SASEGT. This CDR3 contains 17 residues. Trimming at V came to 6 bases and at J to 2 bases, leaving 7 bases not matched to a gene. As for this clonotype: Its antigen is unidentified.

Study conclusions and caveats: Under F measure analysis, samples from one preparation batch co-clustered strongly. Controls showed lower frequencies than patients for five TRBV segments, and TRBV5-6, TRBV5-1 and TRBV20-1 were among these.

Sample: blood. The rearrangement joins TRBV6-1 to TRBJ1-6; TRBD1 agrees at 10 bases. This clonotype was obtained from a girl aged 2 to 17 with multiple sclerosis. The CDR3 nucleotides are TGTGCCAGCAGCCGCGGGACAGGGGAACCCTATAATTCACCCCTCCACTTT. Protein: CASSRGTGEPYNSPLHF.